A single sample is the source of the 29 T cell receptor beta chains below, sequenced in a study of tumor and adjacent non-tumor tissue in lung cancer. The library came from three nested PCR rounds adapted from ARM-PCR protocols. TCRdb analysed the multiplex PCR reads with MiXCR anew, one entry per CDR3 protein. The profile covers approximately 120,000 distinct CDR3 sequences, with about 63% appearing a single time and about 20% taken by the ten largest. The template was RNA from unsorted bulk tissue. Distant lung tissue was collected more than 3 cm away from the tumor edge. The sequenced material came from distant non-tumor lung tissue. The receptors were gathered from a man aged 55-75 years with non-small cell lung cancer.

Comments on this clonotype: This is likely a read error, given that the CDR3 carries no conserved phenylalanine or tryptophan at its end. The chain uses TRBV4-1 and TRBJ2-1, with 13 bases identical to TRBD2. Per germline, CDR1 MGHRA and CDR2 YSYEKL. CDR3 size: 17 residues. The V and J ends lost 6 bases and 6 bases, in that order; junction bases with no gene match: 11. CDR3 region: CASSSLSTSGGGNEQFL. CDR3 bases: TGCGCCAGCAGTTCCTTGAGTACTAGCGGGGGGGGCAATGAGCAGTTCTTA.

Only a few counts were recorded for this clonotype. A read error is possible here, since a much larger clone lies one base away. The chain combines TRBV28 with TRBJ1-5; no reliable D call. CDR3 length equals 16 residues. Germline CDR1 MDHEN, CDR2 SYDVKM. CDR3 bases: TGTGTCAGCACTTCCCCTCAGGACCCTAGGAATCAGCCCCAGCATTTT. Translated, it gives CVSTSPQDPRNQPQHF.

Remarks on this clonotype: A much bigger clone sits one base away, suggesting this may be a read error. This rearrangement joins TRBV5-4 to TRBJ2-5, with no clear D. Trimming cost V 0 bases and J 2 bases, with 11 bases left between them. The CDR3 runs to 15 residues. Per the germline V gene, CDR1 is SGHNT and CDR2 is YYREEE (reference sequence). The CDR3 DNA follows: TGTGCCAGCAGCTTGGCAGAGGCAGTACAAGAGACCCAGTACTTC. Protein: CASSLAEAVQETQYF.

As regards this clonotype: Since no conserved phenylalanine or tryptophan closes the CDR3, a read error is the likely cause. The chain employs TRBV6-2 or TRBV6-3 and TRBJ2-1, with no clear D. CDR3 length: 14 amino acids. In germline, CDR1 is MNHEY, CDR2 SVGEGT. The V end was cut by 10 bases, the J end by 2 bases, with 15 bases between. The CDR3 DNA reads as TGTGCCAACATGGCCCCCATAGCCTACAATGAGCAGTTCATC. Protein: CANMAPIAYNEQFI.

Worth noting for this clonotype: A much larger clone lies a single base off, so this may be a read error. The J gene is TRBJ2-4, the V gene TRBV5-6; 8 nucleotides agree with TRBD1. The germline gives CDR1 SGHDT, CDR2 YYEEEE. CDR3 length: 15 amino acids. The V gene end was trimmed by 3 bases and the J gene end by 8 bases; junction bases not matched to a gene: 10. The DNA of the CDR3 is TGTGCCAGCAGCTCCGCAGGGGGCGCAAGGGACATTCAGTACTTC. Amino acids: CASSSAGGARDIQYF.

The gene calls are TRBV28 and TRBJ1-3, with D maybe TRBD1 (5 bases). CDR3 size: 16 residues. Germline V gives CDR1 MDHEN, CDR2 SYDVKM. Trimming took off 4 bases at V and 0 bases at J, with 13 bases between the two ends. The CDR3 region is CASSSTGYSSGNTIYF. CDR3 DNA: TGTGCCAGCAGTTCAACAGGATATAGCTCTGGAAACACCATATATTTT.

This clonotype came up a few times. Germline and junction disagree at one end, which may indicate a read error. This chain connects TRBV11-1 to TRBJ2-1; D not resolved. The length of the CDR3 is 14 residues. The germline V gene has CDR1 SGHAT and CDR2 FQDESV (reference sequence). The CDR3 loop is CASSLASSYNAQFF. CDR3 DNA sequence: TGTGCCAGCAGCTTAGCGTCTTCCTACAATGCGCAGTTCTTC.

About this clonotype itself: This may be a read error: a much more frequent sequence differs by one nucleotide. Because the CDR3 is missing its conserved closing phenylalanine or tryptophan, this is likely a read error. The chain recombines TRBV6-1 with TRBJ1-3, with D unclear. The CDR3 runs 14 residues. Trimming took off 5 bases at V and 0 bases at J, with 8 bases between the two ends. Germline V gene sequence: CDR1 MNHNS, CDR2 SASEGT. The CDR3 reads CASSTGSSGNTIYL. CDR3 coding DNA: TGTGCCAGCAGTACCGGGTCCTCTGGAAACACCATATATCTT.

This clonotype was recorded at least ten times. The V call is TRBV6-6, the J call TRBJ2-5; D gene ambiguous. V lost 3 bases and J lost 3, with 8 bases in between. In germline, CDR1 is MNHNY, CDR2 SVGAGI (reference sequence). The CDR3 consists of 13 residues. In nucleotides, the CDR3 is TGTGCCAGCAGTTATGTTGGCGAAGAGACCCAGTACTTC. This codes for CASSYVGEETQYF.

A note on this clonotype: A junction boundary mismatches the germline segment, possibly from a read error. The rearrangement links TRBV12-3 or TRBV12-4 to TRBJ2-1; D possibly corresponds to TRBD1 (6 bases). The CDR3 is 15 amino acids. CDR3 sequence reads: CVSNRTTGPYNEQFF. The CDR3 DNA follows: TGTGTCAGCAATCGTACGACAGGCCCTTACAATGAGCAGTTCTTC.

Only a few counts were recorded for this clonotype. The chain carries TRBV7-9 and TRBJ2-7; 11 nucleotides line up with TRBD1. The CDR3 is made up of 15 amino acids. CDR1 is SEHNR and CDR2 is FQNEAQ in the germline V gene (reference sequence). The V segment lost 4 bases and the J segment 3 bases; nucleotides outside the gene matches: 5. CDR3 amino acids: CASSSWTGGNYEQYF. In DNA, the CDR3 is TGTGCCAGCAGCTCGTGGACAGGGGGCAACTACGAGCAGTACTTC.

Concerning this clonotype: The junction departs from the called germline gene at one end, perhaps through a read error. The gene calls are TRBV6-5 and TRBJ1-1, with unresolved D. CDR3 size: 13 residues. Germline V CDR1 and CDR2: MNHEY, SVGAGI. The CDR3 protein is CASSYPWNTETFF. The CDR3 DNA reads as TGTGCCAGCAGTTATCCGTGGAACACTGAAACTTTCTTT.

This clonotype was seen repeatedly, ten times or more. V is TRBV6-2 or TRBV6-3 and J is TRBJ1-2, with D perhaps TRBD1 (5 bases). V gave up 11 bases and J gave up 8 bases, with 18 bases separating them. Germline CDR1 is MNHEY and CDR2 is SVGEGT. This CDR3 region has 12 residues. CDR3: CAAYKMGDGYTF. The CDR3 nucleotides read TGTGCCGCCTATAAGATGGGGGACGGCTACACCTTC.

This clonotype was observed a single time. No conserved phenylalanine or tryptophan is present at the end of the CDR3, so a read error is the likely explanation. J is TRBJ2-3 and V is TRBV20-1, with 9 bases matching TRBD2. Germline V gives CDR1 DFQATT, CDR2 SNEGSKA (reference sequence). The CDR3 loop spans 16 amino acids. V dropped 6 bases and J dropped 1; count of bases not matched to a gene: 11. DNA for the CDR3: TGCAGTGCCAGGGCCAGCGGGGGGTCGGGCACAGATACGCAGTATTTG. Its translation is CSARASGGSGTDTQYL.

The table lists this clonotype with many counts. Written as DNA, the CDR3 is TGTGCCAGCTCTCCCGGGACCTCCAATGAAAAACTGTTTTTT. Protein sequence: CASSPGTSNEKLFF. This chain uses TRBV18 with TRBJ1-4, with D tentatively TRBD1 (5 bases). The CDR3 has 14 residues. CDR1 and CDR2 from the germline V gene are KGHSH and LQKENI. V was shortened by 6 bases and J by 5 bases, with 13 bases between the two germline ends.

This clonotype was observed a handful of times. The CDR3: CASSSYRAGVTADTQYF. In nucleotides, the CDR3 is TGTGCCAGCAGTTCCTACCGAGCGGGAGTGACGGCAGATACGCAGTATTTT. The gene calls are TRBV28 and TRBJ2-3, with 8 bases lining up with TRBD2. The V gene end was trimmed by 4 bases and the J gene end by 4 bases; junction bases not matched to a gene: 13. CDR1 MDHEN and CDR2 SYDVKM come from the germline V gene. This CDR3 spans 17 amino acids.

As to this clonotype: This may stem from a read error, because a much larger clone lies one nucleotide away. The CDR3 carries no conserved terminal phenylalanine or tryptophan, so it likely arises from a read error. The chain carries TRBV11-1 and TRBJ2-7; possible D gene TRBD2, 5 bases. Per the germline V gene, CDR1 is SGHAT and CDR2 is FQDESV (reference sequence). CDR3 length equals 14 residues. CDR3 amino acids: CASSLAVTTYEQYL. The DNA of the CDR3 is TGTGCCAGCAGCCTAGCCGTGACTACCTACGAGCAGTACCTC.

A few counts support this clonotype. No conserved phenylalanine or tryptophan is present at the end of the CDR3, so a read error is the likely explanation. The genes are TRBV7-9 and TRBJ2-1; 7 nucleotides match TRBD1. J was trimmed by 6 bases and V by 2 bases; bases with no gene match: 10. CDR1 is SEHNR, CDR2 FQNEAQ, per germline (reference sequence). CDR3 length: 16 amino acids. DNA for the CDR3: TGTGCCAGCAGCTTAAACGGGCAGGGGGTACTCAATGAGCAGTTCCTC. Translated: CASSLNGQGVLNEQFL.

As to this clonotype: A read error may account for a junction end that differs from germline. The chain couples TRBV6-6 to TRBJ1-2; a possible D gene is TRBD1 (5 bases). CDR1 is MNHNY, CDR2 SVGAGI, per germline (reference sequence). The CDR3 has 13 amino acids. CDR3 amino acids: CASSSGDRHGHTF. The CDR3 DNA reads TGTGCCAGCAGTTCCGGGGACCGCCATGGCCACACCTTC.

This clonotype was seen ten or more times. V usage is TRBV5-1 and J usage is TRBJ2-5, with D hard to call. V was shortened by 0 bases and J by 2 bases, with 5 bases between the two germline ends. Germline V gene sequence: CDR1 SGHRS, CDR2 YFSETQ. The CDR3 is 13 residues long. For the CDR3, the DNA is TGCGCCAGCAGCTTGGACAAACAAGAGACCCAGTACTTC. Protein: CASSLDKQETQYF.

In regard to this clonotype: One base away lies a much larger clone, so this may be a sequencing read error. V gene TRBV28 combines with J gene TRBJ1-3, with 7 bases matching TRBD1. The germline gives CDR1 MDHEN, CDR2 SYDVKM. This CDR3 has 13 amino acids. The CDR3 DNA reads as TGTGCCAGCGGAGGGGGCTCTAGAAACACCATATATTTT. Translated: CASGGGSRNTIYF.

The chain joins TRBV6-5 to TRBJ1-1; maybe TRBD1 (6 bases). Germline lookup yields CDR1 MNHEY and CDR2 SVGAGI. Trimming shortened V by 6 bases and J by 3 bases, and 23 bases separated the two germline ends. The CDR3 length is 17 residues. The CDR3 sequence is CASRLIRVGGQDTEAFF. The CDR3 DNA follows: TGTGCCAGCAGACTTATCCGGGTCGGGGGCCAGGACACTGAAGCTTTCTTT.

This clonotype was observed a handful of times. The CDR3 nucleotides read TGTGCCAGCAGCTTAGGAGGGAACTACAATGAGCAGTTCTTC. Its protein product is CASSLGGNYNEQFF. The rearrangement links TRBV11-3 to TRBJ2-1, with D possibly being TRBD2 (5 bases). Germline V lookup: CDR1 SGHNT, CDR2 YENEEA. The CDR3 sequence is 14 residues long. V gave up 1 base and J gave up 3 bases, with 7 bases separating them.

This clonotype occurred many times. The chain recombines TRBV20-1 with TRBJ1-2; a possible D gene is TRBD1 (5 bases). The CDR3 has 13 amino acids. The germline gives CDR1 DFQATT, CDR2 SNEGSKA (reference sequence). V lost 3 bases, J lost 4 bases, and 12 bases lay in between. The CDR3 DNA is TGCAGTGCTAGCCCCTCGGGGACCTATGGCTACACCTTC. Translating it yields CSASPSGTYGYTF.

Regarding this clonotype: One base away lies a much larger clone, so this may be a sequencing read error. V and J are TRBV24-1 and TRBJ2-1, with D uncertain. The CDR3 contains 13 residues. The germline V gene has CDR1 KGHDR and CDR2 SFDVKD. Here the CDR3 DNA reads TGTGCCGCCAGTGATGACTTTAGCAATGAGCAGTTCTTC. As protein: CAASDDFSNEQFF.

Worth noting for this clonotype: The CDR3 ends on some other residue instead of the conserved phenylalanine or tryptophan, so this is likely a read error. The chain joins TRBV20-1 to TRBJ1-2; no clear D. Per germline, CDR1 DFQATT and CDR2 SNEGSKA (reference sequence). Trimming pared 6 bases from V and 3 bases from J, leaving 14 bases between. The CDR3 covers 13 residues. Here the CDR3 DNA reads TGCAGTGCCTCCGCAGTTGCTCACTATGGCTACACCATC. Protein sequence: CSASAVAHYGYTI.

This clonotype was observed many times. The chain couples TRBV6-5 to TRBJ1-2; no clear D. With 2 bases removed from V and 5 bases from J, the gap between germline ends came to 9 bases. Germline CDR1 MNHEY, CDR2 SVGAGI. This CDR3 has 13 residues. Here the CDR3 DNA reads TGTGCCAGCAGTTACGGGGAGAAGTATGGCTACACCTTC. Its translation: CASSYGEKYGYTF.

This clonotype was seen many times. The chain carries TRBV7-9 and TRBJ2-6; D gene ambiguous. The CDR3 extends over 17 amino acids. Trimming stripped 0 bases from V and 2 bases from J, with 11 bases between. Germline V gene sequence: CDR1 SEHNR, CDR2 FQNEAQ (reference sequence). CDR3 DNA sequence: TGTGCCAGCAGCTTAGCCCTAGGTTTGGCTGGGGCCAACGTCCTGACTTTC. Residues: CASSLALGLAGANVLTF.

Points on this clonotype: One end of the junction varies from germline; a read error may be responsible. This sequence joins TRBV11-2 and TRBJ1-4, with D possibly being TRBD1 (6 bases). The CDR3 totals 16 residues. Per the germline V gene, CDR1 is SGHAT and CDR2 is FQNNGV. CDR3 in amino acids: CASSPRNGQWAEKQFF. The DNA for the CDR3 is TGTGCCAGCAGCCCCCGCAACGGACAGTGGGCTGAAAAACAGTTTTTT.